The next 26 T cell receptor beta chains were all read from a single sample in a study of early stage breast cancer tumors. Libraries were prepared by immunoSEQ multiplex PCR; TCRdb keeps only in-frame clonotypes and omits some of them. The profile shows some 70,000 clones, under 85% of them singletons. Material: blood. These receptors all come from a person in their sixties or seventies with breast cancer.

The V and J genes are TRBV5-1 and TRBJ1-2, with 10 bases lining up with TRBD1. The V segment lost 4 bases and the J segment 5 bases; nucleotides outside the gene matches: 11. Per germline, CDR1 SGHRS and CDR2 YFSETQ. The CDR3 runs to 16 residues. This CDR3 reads CASSPRVDRGGYGYTF. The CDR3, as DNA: TGCGCCAGCAGCCCGAGAGTGGACAGGGGGGGTTATGGCTACACCTTC.

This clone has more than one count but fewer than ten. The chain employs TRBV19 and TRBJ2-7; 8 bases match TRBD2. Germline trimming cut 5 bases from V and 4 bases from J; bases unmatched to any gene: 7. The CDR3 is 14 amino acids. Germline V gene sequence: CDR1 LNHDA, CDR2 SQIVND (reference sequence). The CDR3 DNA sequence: TGTGCCAGTAGTGTACCCGGGACTAGATACGAGCAGTACTTC. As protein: CASSVPGTRYEQYF.

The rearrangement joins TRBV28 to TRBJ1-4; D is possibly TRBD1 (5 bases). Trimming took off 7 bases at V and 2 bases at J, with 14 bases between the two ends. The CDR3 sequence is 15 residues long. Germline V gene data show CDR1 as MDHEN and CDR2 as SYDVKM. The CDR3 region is CASTLGGATNEKLFF. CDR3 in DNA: TGTGCCAGCACTCTTGGGGGAGCTACTAATGAAAAACTGTTTTTT.

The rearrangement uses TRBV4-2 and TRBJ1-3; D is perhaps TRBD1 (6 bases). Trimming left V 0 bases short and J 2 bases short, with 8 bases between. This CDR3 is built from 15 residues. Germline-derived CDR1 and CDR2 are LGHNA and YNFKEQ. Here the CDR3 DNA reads TGTGCCAGCAGCCAAGAGAGGGGGACTGGAAACACCATATATTTT. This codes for CASSQERGTGNTIYF.

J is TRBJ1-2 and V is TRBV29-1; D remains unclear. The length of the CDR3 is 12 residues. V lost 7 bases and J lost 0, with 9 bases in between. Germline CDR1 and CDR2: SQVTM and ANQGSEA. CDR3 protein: CSAEATNYGYTF. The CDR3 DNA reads TGCAGCGCTGAGGCCACTAACTATGGCTACACCTTC. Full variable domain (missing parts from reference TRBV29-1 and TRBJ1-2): SAVISQKPSRDICQRGTSLTIQCQVDSQVTMMFWYRQQPGQSLTLIATANQGSEATYESGFVIDKFPISRPNLTFSTLTVSNMSPEDSSIYLCSAEATNYGYTFGSGTRLTVV.

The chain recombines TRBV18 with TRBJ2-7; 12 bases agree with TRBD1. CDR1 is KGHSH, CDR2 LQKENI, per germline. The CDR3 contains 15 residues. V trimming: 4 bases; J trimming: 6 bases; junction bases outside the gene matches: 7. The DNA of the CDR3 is TGTGCCAGCTCACAATCCGGGACAGGGGGCCTCGAGCAGTACTTC. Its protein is CASSQSGTGGLEQYF.

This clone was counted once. This CDR3 is CASSLTARVADTQYF. CDR3 sequence (DNA): TGTGCCAGCAGCTTAACCGCTCGGGTGGCAGATACGCAGTATTTT. The J gene is TRBJ2-3, the V gene TRBV7-3, with D hard to call. V was clipped by 0 bases and J by 4 bases, with 11 bases between them. There are 15 residues in the CDR3. From germline, CDR1 is SGHTA and CDR2 FQGTGA.

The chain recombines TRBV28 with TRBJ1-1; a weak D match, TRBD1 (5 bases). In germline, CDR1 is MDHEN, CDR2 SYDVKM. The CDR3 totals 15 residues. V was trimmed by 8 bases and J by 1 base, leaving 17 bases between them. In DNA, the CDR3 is TGTGCCAGCGGGCTAGGTAGGGGCAGGAACACTGAAGCTTTCTTT. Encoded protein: CASGLGRGRNTEAFF. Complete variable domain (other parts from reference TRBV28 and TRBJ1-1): DVKVTQSSRYLVKRTGEKVFLECVQDMDHENMFWYRQDPGLGLRLIYFSYDVKMKEKGDIPEGYSVSREKKERFSLILESASTNQTSMYLCASGLGRGRNTEAFFGQGTRLTVV.

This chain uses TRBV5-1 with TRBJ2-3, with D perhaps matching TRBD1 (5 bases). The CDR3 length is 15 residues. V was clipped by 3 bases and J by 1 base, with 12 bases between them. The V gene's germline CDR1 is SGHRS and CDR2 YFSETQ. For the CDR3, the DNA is TGCGCCAGCAGCTACTTGGGGCAGGGCACAGATACGCAGTATTTT. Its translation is CASSYLGQGTDTQYF.

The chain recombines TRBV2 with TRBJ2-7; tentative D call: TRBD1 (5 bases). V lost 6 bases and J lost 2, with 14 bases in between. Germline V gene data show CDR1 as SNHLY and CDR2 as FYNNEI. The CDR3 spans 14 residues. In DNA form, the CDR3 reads TGTGCCAGCAGGGAGACCAGGGTTACCTACGAGCAGTACTTC. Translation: CASRETRVTYEQYF.

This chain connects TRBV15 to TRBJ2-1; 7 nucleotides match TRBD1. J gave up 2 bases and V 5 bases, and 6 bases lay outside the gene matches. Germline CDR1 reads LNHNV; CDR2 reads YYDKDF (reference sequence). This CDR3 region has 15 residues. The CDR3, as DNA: TGTGCCACCAGCGGGGCCGGGACAGCCTACAATGAGCAGTTCTTC. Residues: CATSGAGTAYNEQFF. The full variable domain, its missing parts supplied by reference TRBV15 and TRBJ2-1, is DAMVIQNPRYQVTQFGKPVTLSCSQTLNHNVMYWYQQKSSQAPKLLFHYYDKDFNNEADTPDNFQSRRPNTSFCFLDIRSPGLGDTAMYLCATSGAGTAYNEQFFGPGTRLTVL.

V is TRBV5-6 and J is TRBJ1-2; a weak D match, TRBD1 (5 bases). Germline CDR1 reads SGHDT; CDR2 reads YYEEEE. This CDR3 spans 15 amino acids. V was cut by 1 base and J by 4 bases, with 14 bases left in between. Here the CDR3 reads CASSLRGFDGYGYTF. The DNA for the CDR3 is TGTGCCAGCAGCTTGAGGGGTTTTGATGGCTATGGCTACACCTTC.

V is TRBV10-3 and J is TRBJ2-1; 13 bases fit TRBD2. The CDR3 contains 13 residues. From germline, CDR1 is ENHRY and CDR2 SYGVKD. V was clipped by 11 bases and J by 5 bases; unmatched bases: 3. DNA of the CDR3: TGTGCCCTCGGACTAGCGGGAGACAATGAGCAGTTCTTC. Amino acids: CALGLAGDNEQFF.

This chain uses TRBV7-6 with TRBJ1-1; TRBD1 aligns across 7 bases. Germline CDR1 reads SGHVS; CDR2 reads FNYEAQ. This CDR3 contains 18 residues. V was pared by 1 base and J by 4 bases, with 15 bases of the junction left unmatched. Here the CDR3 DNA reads TGTGCCAGCAGCTTAGAAACTGGGGACAGCTGGAGGGGCACTGAAGCTTTCTTT. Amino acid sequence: CASSLETGDSWRGTEAFF. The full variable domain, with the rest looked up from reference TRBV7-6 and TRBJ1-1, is GAGVSQSPRYKVTKRGQDVALRCDPISGHVSLYWYRQALGQGPEFLTYFNYEAQQDKSGLPNDRFSAERPEGSISTLTIQRTEQRDSAMYRCASSLETGDSWRGTEAFFGQGTRLTVV.

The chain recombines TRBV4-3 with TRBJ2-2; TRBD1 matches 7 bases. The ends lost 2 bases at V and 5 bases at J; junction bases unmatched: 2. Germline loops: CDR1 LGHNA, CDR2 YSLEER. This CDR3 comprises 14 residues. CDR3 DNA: TGCGCCAGCAGCCAAAAGGGACAGACCGGGGAGCTGTTTTTT. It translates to CASSQKGQTGELFF.

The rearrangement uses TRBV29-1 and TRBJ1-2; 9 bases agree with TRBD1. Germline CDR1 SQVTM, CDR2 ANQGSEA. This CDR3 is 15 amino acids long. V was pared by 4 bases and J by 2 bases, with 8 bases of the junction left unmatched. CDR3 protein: CSVVGDRESNYGYTF. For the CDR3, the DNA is TGCAGCGTTGTCGGGGACAGGGAATCAAACTATGGCTACACCTTC.

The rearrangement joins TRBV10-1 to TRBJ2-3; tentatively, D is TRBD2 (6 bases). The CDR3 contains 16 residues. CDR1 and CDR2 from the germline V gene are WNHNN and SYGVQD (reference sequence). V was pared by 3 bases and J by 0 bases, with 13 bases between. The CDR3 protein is CASSDSRRGSTDTQYF. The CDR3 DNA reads TGCGCCAGCAGTGACTCCCGGAGGGGAAGCACAGATACGCAGTATTTT.

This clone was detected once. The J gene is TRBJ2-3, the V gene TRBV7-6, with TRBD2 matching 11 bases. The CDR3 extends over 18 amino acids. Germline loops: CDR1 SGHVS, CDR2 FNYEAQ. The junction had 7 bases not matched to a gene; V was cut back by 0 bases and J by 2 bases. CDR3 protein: CASSLAVQLAGDTDTQYF. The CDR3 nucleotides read TGTGCCAGCAGCTTAGCTGTCCAACTAGCGGGAGACACAGATACGCAGTATTTT.

CDR3 residues: CASEVGTNTGELFF. The CDR3 DNA sequence: TGTGCCAGTGAGGTAGGGACAAACACCGGGGAGCTGTTTTTT. The genes are TRBV19 and TRBJ2-2; the D gene is possibly TRBD1 (6 bases). The CDR3 runs 14 residues. V lost 8 bases, J lost 2 bases, and 12 bases lay in between. From germline, CDR1 is LNHDA and CDR2 SQIVND (reference sequence).

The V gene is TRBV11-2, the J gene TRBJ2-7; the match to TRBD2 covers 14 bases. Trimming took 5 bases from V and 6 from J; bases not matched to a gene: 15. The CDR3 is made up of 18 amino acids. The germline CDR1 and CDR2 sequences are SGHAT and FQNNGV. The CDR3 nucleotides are TGTGCCAGCAGCAGAACCGGGACTAGCGGGAGTTATCGTAGCGAGCAGTACTTC. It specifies CASSRTGTSGSYRSEQYF.

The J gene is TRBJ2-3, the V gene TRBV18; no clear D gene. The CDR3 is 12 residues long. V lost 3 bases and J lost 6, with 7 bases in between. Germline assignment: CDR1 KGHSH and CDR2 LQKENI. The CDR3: CASSPEVDTQYF. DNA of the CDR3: TGTGCCAGCTCACCTGAGGTCGATACGCAGTATTTT.

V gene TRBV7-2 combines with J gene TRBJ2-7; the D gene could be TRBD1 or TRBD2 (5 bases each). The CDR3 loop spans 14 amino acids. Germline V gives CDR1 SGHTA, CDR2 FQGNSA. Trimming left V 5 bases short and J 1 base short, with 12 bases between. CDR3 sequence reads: CASSPGSQSYEQYF. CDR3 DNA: TGTGCCAGCAGCCCAGGGAGCCAATCCTACGAGCAGTACTTC.

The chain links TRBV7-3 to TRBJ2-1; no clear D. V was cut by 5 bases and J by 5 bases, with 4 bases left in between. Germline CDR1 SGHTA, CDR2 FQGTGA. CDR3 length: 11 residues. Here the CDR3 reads CASSDNNEQFF. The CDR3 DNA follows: TGTGCCAGCAGCGATAACAATGAGCAGTTCTTC.

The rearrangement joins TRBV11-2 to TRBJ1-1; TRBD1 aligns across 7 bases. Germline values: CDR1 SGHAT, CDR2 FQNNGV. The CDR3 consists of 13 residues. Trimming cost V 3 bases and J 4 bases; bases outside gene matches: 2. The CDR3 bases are TGTGCCAGCAGCTTCCAGGGGGTCACTGAAGCTTTCTTT. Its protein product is CASSFQGVTEAFF.

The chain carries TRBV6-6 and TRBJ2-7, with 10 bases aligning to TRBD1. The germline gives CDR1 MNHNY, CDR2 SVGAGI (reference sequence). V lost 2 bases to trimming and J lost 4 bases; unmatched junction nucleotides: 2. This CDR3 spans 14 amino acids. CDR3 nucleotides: TGTGCCAGCAGTTACCCGGACAGGGGGTACGAGCAGTACTTC. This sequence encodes CASSYPDRGYEQYF.

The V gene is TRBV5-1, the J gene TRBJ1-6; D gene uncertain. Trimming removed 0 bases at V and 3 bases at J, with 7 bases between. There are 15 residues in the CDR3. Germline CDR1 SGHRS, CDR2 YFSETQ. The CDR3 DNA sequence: TGCGCCAGCAGCTTGGACAGCTTCTATAATTCACCCCTCCACTTT. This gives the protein CASSLDSFYNSPLHF. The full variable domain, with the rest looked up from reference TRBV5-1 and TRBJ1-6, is KAGVTQTPRYLIKTRGQQVTLSCSPISGHRSVSWYQQTPGQGLQFLFEYFSETQRNKGNFPGRFSGRQFSNSRSEMNVSTLELGDSALYLCASSLDSFYNSPLHFGNGTRLTVT.